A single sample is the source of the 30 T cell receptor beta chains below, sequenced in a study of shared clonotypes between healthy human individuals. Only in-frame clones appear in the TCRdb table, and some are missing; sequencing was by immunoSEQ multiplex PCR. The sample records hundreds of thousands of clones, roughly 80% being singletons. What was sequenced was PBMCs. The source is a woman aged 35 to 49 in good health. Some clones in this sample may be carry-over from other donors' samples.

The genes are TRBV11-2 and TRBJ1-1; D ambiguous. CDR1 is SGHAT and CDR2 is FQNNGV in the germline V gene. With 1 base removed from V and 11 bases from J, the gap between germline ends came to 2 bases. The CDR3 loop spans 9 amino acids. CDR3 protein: CASSLVAFF. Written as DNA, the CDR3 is TGTGCCAGCAGCTTAGTTGCTTTCTTT.

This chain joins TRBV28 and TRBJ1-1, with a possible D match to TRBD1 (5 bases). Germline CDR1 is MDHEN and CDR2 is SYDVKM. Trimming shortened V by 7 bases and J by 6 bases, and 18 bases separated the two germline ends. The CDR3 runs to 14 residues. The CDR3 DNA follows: TGTGCCAGCAACCCCTCAGGGCTTCGGGCTGAAGCTTTCTTT. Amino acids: CASNPSGLRAEAFF.

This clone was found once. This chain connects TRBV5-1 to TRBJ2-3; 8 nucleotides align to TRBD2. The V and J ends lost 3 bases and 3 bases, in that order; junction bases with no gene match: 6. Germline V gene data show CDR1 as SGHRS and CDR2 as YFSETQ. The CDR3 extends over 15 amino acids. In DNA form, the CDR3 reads TGCGCCAGCAGCTCCGGGAGGGGGGGAACAGATACGCAGTATTTT. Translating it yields CASSSGRGGTDTQYF.

The CDR3 loop is CASSLLRGLDTEAFF. In nucleotides, the CDR3 is TGTGCCAGCAGTTTATTGAGGGGTTTGGACACTGAAGCTTTCTTT. J is TRBJ1-1 and V is TRBV28; a weak D match, TRBD1 (5 bases). The CDR3 spans 15 residues. Germline loops: CDR1 MDHEN, CDR2 SYDVKM. V gave up 1 base and J gave up 3 bases, with 12 bases separating them.

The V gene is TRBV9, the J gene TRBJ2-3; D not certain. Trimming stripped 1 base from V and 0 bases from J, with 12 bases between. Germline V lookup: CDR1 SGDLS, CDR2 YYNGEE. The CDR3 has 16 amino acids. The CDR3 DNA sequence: TGTGCCAGCAGCGTACAGCCTAGGCAAAGCACAGATACGCAGTATTTT. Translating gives CASSVQPRQSTDTQYF.

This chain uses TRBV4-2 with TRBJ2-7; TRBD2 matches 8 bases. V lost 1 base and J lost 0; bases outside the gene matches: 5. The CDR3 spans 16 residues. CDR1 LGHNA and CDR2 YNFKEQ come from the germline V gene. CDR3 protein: CASSQVLAGSSYEQYF. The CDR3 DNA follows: TGTGCCAGCAGCCAAGTTTTAGCGGGGAGCTCCTACGAGCAGTACTTC.

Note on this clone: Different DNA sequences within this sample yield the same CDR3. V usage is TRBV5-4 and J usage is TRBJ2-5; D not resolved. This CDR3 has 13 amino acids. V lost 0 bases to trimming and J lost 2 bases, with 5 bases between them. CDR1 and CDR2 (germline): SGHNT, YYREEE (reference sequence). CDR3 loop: CASSLVAQETQYF. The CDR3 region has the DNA TGTGCCAGCAGCTTGGTGGCTCAAGAGACCCAGTACTTC.

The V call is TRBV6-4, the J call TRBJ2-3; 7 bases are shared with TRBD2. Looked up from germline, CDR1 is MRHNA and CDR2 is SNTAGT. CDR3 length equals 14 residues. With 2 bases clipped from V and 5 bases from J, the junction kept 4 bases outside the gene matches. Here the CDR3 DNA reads TGTGCCAGCAGTGACGGCGGGAGAGGAGATACGCAGTATTTT. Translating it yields CASSDGGRGDTQYF.

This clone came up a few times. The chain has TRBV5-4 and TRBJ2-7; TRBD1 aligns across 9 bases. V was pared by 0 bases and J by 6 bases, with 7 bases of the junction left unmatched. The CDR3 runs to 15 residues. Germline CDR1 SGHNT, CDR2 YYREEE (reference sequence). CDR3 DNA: TGTGCCAGCAGCTTGGGACGGACAGGGGTGGGCGAGCAGTACTTC. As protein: CASSLGRTGVGEQYF.

In DNA, the CDR3 is TGCGCCAGCAGCTTGGAACTAGCGGGAGGTTCACGGGATACGCAGTATTTT. It codes for CASSLELAGGSRDTQYF. The chain recombines TRBV5-1 with TRBJ2-3; 12 bases match TRBD2. CDR3 size: 17 residues. CDR1 is SGHRS and CDR2 is YFSETQ in the germline V gene. V lost 0 bases and J lost 6; bases outside the gene matches: 8.

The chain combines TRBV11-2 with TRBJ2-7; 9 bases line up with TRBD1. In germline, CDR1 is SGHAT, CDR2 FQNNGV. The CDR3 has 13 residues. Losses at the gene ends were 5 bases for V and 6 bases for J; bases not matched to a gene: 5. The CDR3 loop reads CASSRRQGGEQYF. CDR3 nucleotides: TGTGCCAGCAGCAGGAGACAGGGGGGCGAGCAGTACTTC.

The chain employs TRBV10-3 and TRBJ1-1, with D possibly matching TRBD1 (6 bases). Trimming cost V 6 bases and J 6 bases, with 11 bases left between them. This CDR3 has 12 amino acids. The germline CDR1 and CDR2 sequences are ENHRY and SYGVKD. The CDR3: CAISRGEAEAFF. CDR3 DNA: TGTGCCATCAGCAGGGGAGAAGCTGAAGCTTTCTTT.

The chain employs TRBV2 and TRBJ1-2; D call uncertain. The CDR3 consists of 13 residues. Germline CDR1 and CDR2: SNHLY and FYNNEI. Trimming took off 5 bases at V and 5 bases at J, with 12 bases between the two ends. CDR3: CASSPEKRYGYTF. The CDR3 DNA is TGTGCCAGCAGTCCCGAGAAGAGATATGGCTACACCTTC.

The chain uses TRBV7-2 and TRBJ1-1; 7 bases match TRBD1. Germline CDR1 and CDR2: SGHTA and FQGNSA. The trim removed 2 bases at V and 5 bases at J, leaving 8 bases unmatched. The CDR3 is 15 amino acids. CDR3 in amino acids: CASSLPTGAGTEAFF. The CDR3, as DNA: TGTGCCAGCAGCTTACCCACAGGGGCTGGAACTGAAGCTTTCTTT.

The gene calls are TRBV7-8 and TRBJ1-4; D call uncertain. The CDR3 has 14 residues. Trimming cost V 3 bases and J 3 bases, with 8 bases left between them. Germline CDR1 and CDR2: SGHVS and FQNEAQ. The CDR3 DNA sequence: TGTGCCAGCAGCTTGGTAGACCCTAATGAAAAACTGTTTTTT. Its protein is CASSLVDPNEKLFF.

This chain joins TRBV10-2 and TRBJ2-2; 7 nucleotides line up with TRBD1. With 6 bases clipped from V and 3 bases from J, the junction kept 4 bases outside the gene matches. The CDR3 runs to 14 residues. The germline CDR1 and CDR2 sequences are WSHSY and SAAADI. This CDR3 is CASRATGDTGELFF. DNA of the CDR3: TGCGCCAGCAGGGCTACAGGGGACACCGGGGAGCTGTTTTTT.

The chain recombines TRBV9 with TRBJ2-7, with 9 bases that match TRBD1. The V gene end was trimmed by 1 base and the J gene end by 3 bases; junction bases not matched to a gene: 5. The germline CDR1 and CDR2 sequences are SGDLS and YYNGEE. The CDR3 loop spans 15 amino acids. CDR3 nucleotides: TGTGCCAGCAGCGTACAGGGACAGGGATTCTACGAGCAGTACTTC. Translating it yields CASSVQGQGFYEQYF. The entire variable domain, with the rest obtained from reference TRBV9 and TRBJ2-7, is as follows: DSGVTQTPKHLITATGQRVTLRCSPRSGDLSVYWYQQSLDQGLQFLIQYYNGEERAKGNILERFSAQQFPDLHSELNLSSLELGDSALYFCASSVQGQGFYEQYFGPGTRLTVT.

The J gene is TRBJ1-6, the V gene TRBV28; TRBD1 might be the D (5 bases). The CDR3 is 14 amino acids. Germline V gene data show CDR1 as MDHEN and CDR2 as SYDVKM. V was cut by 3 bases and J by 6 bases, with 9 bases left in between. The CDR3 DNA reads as TGTGCCAGCAGTTTTCAGGGTGGTAATTCACCCCTCCACTTT. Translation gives CASSFQGGNSPLHF.

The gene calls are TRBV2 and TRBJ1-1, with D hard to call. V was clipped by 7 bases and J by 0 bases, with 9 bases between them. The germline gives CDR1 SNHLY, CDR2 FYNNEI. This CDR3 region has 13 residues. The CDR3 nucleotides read TGTGCCAGCAAATCGGACCTGAACACTGAAGCTTTCTTT. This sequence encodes CASKSDLNTEAFF.

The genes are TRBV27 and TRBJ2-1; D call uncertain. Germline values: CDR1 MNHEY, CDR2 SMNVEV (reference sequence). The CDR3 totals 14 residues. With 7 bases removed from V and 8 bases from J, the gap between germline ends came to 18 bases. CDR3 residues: CASTRKDPRDEQFF. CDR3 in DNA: TGTGCCAGCACCCGAAAGGATCCTCGGGATGAGCAGTTCTTC.

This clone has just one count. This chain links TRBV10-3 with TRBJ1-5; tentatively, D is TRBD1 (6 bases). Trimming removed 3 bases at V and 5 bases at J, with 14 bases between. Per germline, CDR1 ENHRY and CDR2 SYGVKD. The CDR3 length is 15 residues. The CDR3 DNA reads TGTGCCATCAGTGAACTGTCGGGGGCTGATCAGCCCCAGCATTTT. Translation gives CAISELSGADQPQHF.

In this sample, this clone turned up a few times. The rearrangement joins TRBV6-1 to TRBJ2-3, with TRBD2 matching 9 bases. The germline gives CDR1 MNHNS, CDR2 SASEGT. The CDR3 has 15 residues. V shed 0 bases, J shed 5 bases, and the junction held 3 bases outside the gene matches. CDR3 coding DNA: TGTGCCAGCAGTGAAGCTAGCGGGAGTGTAGATACGCAGTATTTT. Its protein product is CASSEASGSVDTQYF.

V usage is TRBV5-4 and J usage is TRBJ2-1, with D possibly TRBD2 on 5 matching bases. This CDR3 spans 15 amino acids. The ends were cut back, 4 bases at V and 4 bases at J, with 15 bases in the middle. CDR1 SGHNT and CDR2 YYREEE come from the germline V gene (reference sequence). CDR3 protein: CASSPTRPAYNEQFF. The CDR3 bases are TGTGCCAGCAGCCCAACTAGGCCTGCTTACAATGAGCAGTTCTTC.

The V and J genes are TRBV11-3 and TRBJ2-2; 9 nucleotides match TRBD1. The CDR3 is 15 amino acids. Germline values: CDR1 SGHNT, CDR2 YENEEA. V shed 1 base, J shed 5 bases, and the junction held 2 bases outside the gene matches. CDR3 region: CASSLGQGETGELFF. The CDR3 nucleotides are TGTGCCAGCAGCTTAGGACAGGGGGAGACCGGGGAGCTGTTTTTT.

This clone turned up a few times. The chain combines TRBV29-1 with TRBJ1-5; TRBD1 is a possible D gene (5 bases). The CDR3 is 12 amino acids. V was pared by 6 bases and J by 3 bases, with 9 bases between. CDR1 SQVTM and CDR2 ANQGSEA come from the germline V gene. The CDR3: CSVRDANQPQHF. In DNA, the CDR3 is TGCAGCGTCCGGGACGCCAATCAGCCCCAGCATTTT.

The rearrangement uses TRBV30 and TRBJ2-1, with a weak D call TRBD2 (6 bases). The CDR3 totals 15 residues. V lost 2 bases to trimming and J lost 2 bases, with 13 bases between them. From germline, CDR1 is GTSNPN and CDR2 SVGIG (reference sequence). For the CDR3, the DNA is TGTGCCTGGAGTTCGCTAGCGCCAACCTACAATGAGCAGTTCTTC. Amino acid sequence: CAWSSLAPTYNEQFF.

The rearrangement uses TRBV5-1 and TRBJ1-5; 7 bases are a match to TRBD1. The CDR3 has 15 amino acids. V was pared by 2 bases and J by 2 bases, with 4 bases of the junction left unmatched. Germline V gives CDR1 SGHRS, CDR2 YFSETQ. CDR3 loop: CASSLDGQGNQPQHF. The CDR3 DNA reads TGCGCCAGCAGCTTAGACGGACAGGGCAATCAGCCCCAGCATTTT.

The CDR3 loop reads CASSLTPGADHGYTF. CDR3 DNA: TGTGCCAGCAGCTTAACCCCGGGGGCAGACCATGGCTACACCTTC. V and J are TRBV7-3 and TRBJ1-2; TRBD1 might be the D (6 bases). Per the germline V gene, CDR1 is SGHTA and CDR2 is FQGTGA. The ends were cut back, 0 bases at V and 6 bases at J, with 14 bases in the middle. The CDR3 totals 15 residues. The complete variable domain, with remaining parts taken from reference TRBV7-3 and TRBJ1-2, reads GAGVSQTPSNKVTEKGKYVELRCDPISGHTALYWYRQSLGQGPEFLIYFQGTGAADDSGLPNDRFFAVRPEGSVSTLKIQRTERGDSAVYLCASSLTPGADHGYTFGSGTRLTVV.

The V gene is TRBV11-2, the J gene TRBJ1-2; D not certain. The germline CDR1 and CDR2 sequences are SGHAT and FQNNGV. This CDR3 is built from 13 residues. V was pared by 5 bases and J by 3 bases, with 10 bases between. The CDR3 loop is CASSPSRDYGYTF. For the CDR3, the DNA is TGTGCCAGCAGCCCCTCTAGAGACTATGGCTACACCTTC. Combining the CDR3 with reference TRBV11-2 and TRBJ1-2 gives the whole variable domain EAGVAQSPRYKIIEKRQSVAFWCNPISGHATLYWYQQILGQGPKLLIQFQNNGVVDDSQLPKDRFSAERLKGVDSTLKIQPAKLEDSAVYLCASSPSRDYGYTFGSGTRLTVV.

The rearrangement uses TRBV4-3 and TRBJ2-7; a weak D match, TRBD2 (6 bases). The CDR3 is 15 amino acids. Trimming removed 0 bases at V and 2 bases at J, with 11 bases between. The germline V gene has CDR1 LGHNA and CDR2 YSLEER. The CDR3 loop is CASSQESGLAYEQYF. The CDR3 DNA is TGCGCCAGCAGCCAAGAATCGGGACTGGCCTACGAGCAGTACTTC.